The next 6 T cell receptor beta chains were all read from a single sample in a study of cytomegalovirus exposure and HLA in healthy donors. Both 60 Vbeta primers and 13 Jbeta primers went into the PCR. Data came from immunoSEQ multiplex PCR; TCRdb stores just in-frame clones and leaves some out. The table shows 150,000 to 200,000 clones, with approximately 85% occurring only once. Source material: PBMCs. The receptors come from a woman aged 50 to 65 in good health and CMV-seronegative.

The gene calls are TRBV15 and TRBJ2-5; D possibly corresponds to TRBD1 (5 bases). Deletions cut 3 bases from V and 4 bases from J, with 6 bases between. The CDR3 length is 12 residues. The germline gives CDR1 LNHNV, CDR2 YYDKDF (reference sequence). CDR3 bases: TGTGCCACCAGCAGGGGGCTAGAGACCCAGTACTTC. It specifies CATSRGLETQYF.

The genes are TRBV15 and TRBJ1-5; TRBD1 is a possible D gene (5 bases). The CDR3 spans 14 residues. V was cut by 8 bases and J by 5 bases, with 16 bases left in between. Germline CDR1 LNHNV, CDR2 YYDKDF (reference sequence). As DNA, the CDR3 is TGTGCCACCGGGGCGGAAGGGAATTATCAGCCCCAGCATTTT. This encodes CATGAEGNYQPQHF. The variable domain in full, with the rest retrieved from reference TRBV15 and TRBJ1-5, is DAMVIQNPRYQVTQFGKPVTLSCSQTLNHNVMYWYQQKSSQAPKLLFHYYDKDFNNEADTPDNFQSRRPNTSFCFLDIRSPGLGDTAMYLCATGAEGNYQPQHFGDGTRLSIL.

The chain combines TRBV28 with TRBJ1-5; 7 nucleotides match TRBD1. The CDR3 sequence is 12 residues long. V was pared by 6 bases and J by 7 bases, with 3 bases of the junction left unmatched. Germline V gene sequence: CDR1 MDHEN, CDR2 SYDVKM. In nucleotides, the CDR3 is TGTGCCAGCAGCGACAGGGTACAGCCCCAGCATTTT. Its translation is CASSDRVQPQHF.

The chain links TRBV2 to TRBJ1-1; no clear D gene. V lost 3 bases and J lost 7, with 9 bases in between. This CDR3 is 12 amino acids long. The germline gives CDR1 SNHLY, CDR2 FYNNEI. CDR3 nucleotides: TGTGCCAGCAGTGATGAGGGCAGTGAAGCTTTCTTT. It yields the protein CASSDEGSEAFF.

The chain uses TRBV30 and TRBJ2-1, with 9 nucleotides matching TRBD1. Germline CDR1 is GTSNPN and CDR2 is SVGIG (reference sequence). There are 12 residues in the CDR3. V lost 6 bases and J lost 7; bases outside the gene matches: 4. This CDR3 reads CACGQGMNEQFF. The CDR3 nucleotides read TGTGCCTGTGGACAGGGGATGAATGAGCAGTTCTTC.

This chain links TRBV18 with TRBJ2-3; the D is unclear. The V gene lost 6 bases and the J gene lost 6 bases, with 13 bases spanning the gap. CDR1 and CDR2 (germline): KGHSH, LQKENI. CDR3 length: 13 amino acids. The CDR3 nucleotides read TGTGCCAGCTCTCGCACCTTAGAGGATACGCAGTATTTT. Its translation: CASSRTLEDTQYF.